A single sample gave rise to the 10 T cell receptor beta chains below, sequenced in a study of T cell responses to AZD1222 COVID-19 vaccine. TCRdb keeps only in-frame clones here, not all; method: immunoSEQ multiplex PCR. The table has about 160,000 clones, roughly 94% seen once; the top ten hold around 4.6%. Sequenced material: peripheral blood, taken on day 0 of MenACWY control vaccination. The source is an adult in good health.

The rearrangement joins TRBV5-6 to TRBJ1-2; D possibly corresponds to TRBD1 (6 bases). With 3 bases removed from V and 3 bases from J, the gap between germline ends came to 12 bases. The germline V gene encodes CDR1 SGHDT and CDR2 YYEEEE. The CDR3 extends over 14 amino acids. In nucleotides, the CDR3 is TGTGCCAGCAGCTCAGTAGGGGGGGACTATGGCTACACCTTC. Its translation: CASSSVGGDYGYTF.

The J gene is TRBJ1-2, the V gene TRBV19; weak D call: TRBD1 (6 bases). Per germline, CDR1 LNHDA and CDR2 SQIVND (reference sequence). This CDR3 comprises 14 residues. The V gene lost 2 bases and the J gene lost 8 bases, with 15 bases spanning the gap. The CDR3 DNA reads TGTGCCAGTAGTATACAAGGATTCGGGGGCGGCTACACCTTC. This gives the protein CASSIQGFGGGYTF.

The rearrangement joins TRBV6-2 or TRBV6-3 to TRBJ2-7; 8 bases agree with TRBD2. With V trimmed by 2 bases and J by 7 bases, 7 bases remained unmatched. The CDR3 length is 14 residues. Germline V gene data show CDR1 as MNHEY and CDR2 as SVGEGT. CDR3: CASSYAGGPREQYF. Here the CDR3 DNA reads TGTGCCAGCAGTTACGCGGGAGGCCCTCGGGAGCAGTACTTC.

The chain is built from TRBV30 and TRBJ1-6; D unresolved. Germline V gives CDR1 GTSNPN, CDR2 SVGIG (reference sequence). The CDR3 has 16 amino acids. Trimming stripped 3 bases from V and 0 bases from J, with 12 bases between. DNA of the CDR3: TGTGCCTGGAGACCTATAACGAGCTCCTATAATTCACCCCTCCACTTT. It specifies CAWRPITSSYNSPLHF.

As for this clone: The sample carries other DNA sequences with the same CDR3. V and J are TRBV7-2 and TRBJ1-1, with no clear D. This CDR3 has 14 amino acids. CDR1 SGHTA and CDR2 FQGNSA come from the germline V gene. V lost 1 base and J 1 base, leaving 7 bases between the germline ends. The CDR3 DNA sequence: TGTGCCAGCAGCTTAGGAGGACGGAACACTGAAGCTTTCTTT. As protein: CASSLGGRNTEAFF.

V is TRBV19 and J is TRBJ1-5; tentatively, D is TRBD1 (5 bases). Looked up from germline, CDR1 is LNHDA and CDR2 is SQIVND (reference sequence). V was pared by 5 bases and J by 0 bases, with 11 bases between. This CDR3 has 15 residues. CDR3 sequence: CASSFDRNSNQPQHF. The CDR3 bases are TGTGCCAGTAGTTTCGACAGAAATAGCAATCAGCCCCAGCATTTT. Looking up the rest from reference TRBV19 and TRBJ1-5 gives the full variable domain: DGGITQSPKYLFRKEGQNVTLSCEQNLNHDAMYWYRQDPGQGLRLIYYSQIVNDFQKGDIAEGYSVSREKKESFPLTVTSAQKNPTAFYLCASSFDRNSNQPQHFGDGTRLSIL.

V and J are TRBV5-6 and TRBJ2-1; 12 positions agree with TRBD2. The CDR3 runs 12 residues. CDR1 is SGHDT and CDR2 is YYEEEE in the germline V gene. Trimming at V came to 5 bases and at J to 12 bases, leaving 3 bases not matched to a gene. CDR3 sequence reads: CASRRLAGVQFF. The CDR3 nucleotides read TGTGCCAGCAGACGACTAGCGGGAGTGCAGTTCTTC. Using reference TRBV5-6 and TRBJ2-1 for the parts outside the CDR3, the full variable domain is DAGVTQSPTHLIKTRGQQVTLRCSPKSGHDTVSWYQQALGQGPQFIFQYYEEEERQRGNFPDRFSGHQFPNYSSELNVNALLLGDSALYLCASRRLAGVQFFGPGTRLTVL.

This clone has just a few counts. V and J are TRBV7-3 and TRBJ2-7; 9 bases match TRBD1. Germline CDR1 is SGHTA and CDR2 is FQGTGA. CDR3 size: 16 residues. The junction had 8 bases not matched to a gene; V was cut back by 3 bases and J by 2 bases. CDR3 sequence (DNA): TGTGCCAGCAGCTTGGGACAGGGCATAGGGACCTACGAGCAGTACTTC. Amino acid sequence: CASSLGQGIGTYEQYF.

The rearrangement links TRBV4-1 to TRBJ1-2; unclear D gene. The germline CDR1 and CDR2 sequences are MGHRA and YSYEKL. The CDR3 consists of 13 residues. Trimming cost V 4 bases and J 8 bases, with 14 bases left between them. The CDR3 protein is CASSPRPIVGYTF. The CDR3 DNA sequence: TGCGCCAGCAGCCCCAGACCGATCGTAGGCTACACCTTC.

The V call is TRBV13, the J call TRBJ1-2, with D possibly TRBD1 on 6 matching bases. V was clipped by 5 bases and J by 2 bases, with 15 bases between them. The CDR3 consists of 15 residues. Germline V lookup: CDR1 PRHDT, CDR2 FYEKMQ (reference sequence). The CDR3 is CASSVTGPANYGYTF. DNA for the CDR3: TGTGCCAGCAGCGTAACAGGGCCCGCGAACTATGGCTACACCTTC.